What follows are 3 T cell receptor beta chains derived from one specimen sequenced in a study of T cells after yellow fever vaccination. One entry per CDR3 protein, called by TCRdb with MiXCR from the 5' RACE reads. Among about 220,000 distinct CDR3 sequences listed, around 3.1% were seen once. The specimen was CD4+ T cells sorted from PBMCs, collected 10 days after the yellow fever booster vaccination. These receptors were collected from a man aged 18 to 35 who received the YFV17D yellow fever vaccine.

This clonotype was observed at least ten times. This chain connects TRBV11-2 to TRBJ2-7; D is ambiguous. The length of the CDR3 is 14 residues. Per the germline V gene, CDR1 is SGHAT and CDR2 is FQNNGV. V was clipped by 0 bases and J by 1 base, with 7 bases between them. The CDR3 reads CASSLEPGSYEQYV. The CDR3 DNA reads TGTGCCAGCAGCTTAGAACCGGGTTCCTACGAGCAGTACGTC.

This clonotype was seen ten or more times. This chain links TRBV10-3 with TRBJ2-4; 8 bases are shared with TRBD1. Germline-derived CDR1 and CDR2 are ENHRY and SYGVKD. This CDR3 comprises 14 residues. J was trimmed by 3 bases and V by 6 bases; bases with no gene match: 4. This CDR3 is CAIRPDRDKNIQYF. The CDR3 DNA sequence: TGTGCCATCAGGCCGGACAGGGACAAAAACATTCAGTACTTC.

This clonotype occurred many times. The chain couples TRBV7-2 to TRBJ2-7; the match to TRBD2 covers 7 bases. Germline trimming cut 1 base from V and 4 bases from J; bases unmatched to any gene: 7. Germline V gene sequence: CDR1 SGHTA, CDR2 FQGNSA. This CDR3 is 15 amino acids long. CDR3 residues: CASSLDSAGVYEQYF. CDR3 nucleotides: TGTGCCAGCAGCTTAGATTCGGCGGGGGTGTACGAGCAGTACTTC.